This record concerns one TCR beta chain sequence. Its antigen remains unidentified. Using immunoSEQ multiplex PCR, the repertoire was profiled, and TCRdb retains in-frame clones only, with some absent. Here the sample spans about 140,000 clones, approximately 90% being singletons. The data belong to a study of T cell responses to AZD1222 COVID-19 vaccine. CDR3 length equals 13 residues. Germline CDR1 and CDR2: SNHLY and FYNNEI. The V gene end was trimmed by 6 bases and the J gene end by 7 bases; junction bases not matched to a gene: 6. Overall study findings and caveats: The CD4 TCRs associated with vaccination extended across spike and predominated at 160-218 and 743-854. Females outnumbered males among donors, who were mostly white British; clonal diversity was possibly underestimated. Only a handful of AZD1222 recipients, roughly 6 in all, had baseline seropositivity.

The chain links TRBV2 to TRBJ1-2; 9 bases fit TRBD1. This receptor was taken from an adult who received the AZD1222 COVID-19 vaccine. The source material was peripheral blood, sampled 28 days after the second AZD1222 dose. CDR3 sequence: CASRSGQGFGYTF. The CDR3 region has the DNA TGTGCCAGCAGGTCGGGACAGGGATTTGGCTACACCTTC.